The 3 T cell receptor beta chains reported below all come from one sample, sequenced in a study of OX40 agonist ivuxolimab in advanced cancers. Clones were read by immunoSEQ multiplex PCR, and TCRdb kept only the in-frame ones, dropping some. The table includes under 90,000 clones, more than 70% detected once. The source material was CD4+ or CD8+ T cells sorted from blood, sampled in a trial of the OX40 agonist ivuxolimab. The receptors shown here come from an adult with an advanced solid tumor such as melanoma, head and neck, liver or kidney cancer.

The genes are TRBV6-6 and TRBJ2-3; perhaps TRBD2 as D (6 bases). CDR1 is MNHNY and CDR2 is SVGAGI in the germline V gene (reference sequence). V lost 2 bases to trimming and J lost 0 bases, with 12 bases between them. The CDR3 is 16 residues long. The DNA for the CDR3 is TGTGCCAGCAGTTACCGTCGAGGGACTAGCACAGATACGCAGTATTTT. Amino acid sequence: CASSYRRGTSTDTQYF.

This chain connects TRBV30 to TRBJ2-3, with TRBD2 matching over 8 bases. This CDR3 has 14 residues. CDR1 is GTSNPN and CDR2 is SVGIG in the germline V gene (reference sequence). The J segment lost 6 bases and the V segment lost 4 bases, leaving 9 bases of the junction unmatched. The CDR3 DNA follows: TGTGCCTGGACTCCCGGGGGGGGCCGGGATACGCAGTATTTT. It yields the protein CAWTPGGGRDTQYF.

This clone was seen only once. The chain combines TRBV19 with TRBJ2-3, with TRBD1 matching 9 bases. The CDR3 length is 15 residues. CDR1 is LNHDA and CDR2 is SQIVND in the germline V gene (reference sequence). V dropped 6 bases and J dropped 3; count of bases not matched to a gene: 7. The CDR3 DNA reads TGTGCCAGTAGGGATCCGGGACAGGGAACAGATACGCAGTATTTT. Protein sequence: CASRDPGQGTDTQYF. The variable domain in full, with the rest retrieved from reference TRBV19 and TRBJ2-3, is DGGITQSPKYLFRKEGQNVTLSCEQNLNHDAMYWYRQDPGQGLRLIYYSQIVNDFQKGDIAEGYSVSREKKESFPLTVTSAQKNPTAFYLCASRDPGQGTDTQYFGPGTRLTVL.